A selection of T cell receptor beta chains follows, all from one sample in a study of T cell responses to AZD1222 COVID-19 vaccine. Repertoires were generated with immunoSEQ multiplex PCR, while TCRdb's copy carries only in-frame clones and drops some. The profile shows 150,000 to 200,000 clones, approximately 90% of them singletons. The specimen comprised peripheral blood, sampled 28 days after the second AZD1222 dose. The source of these receptors is an adult who received the AZD1222 COVID-19 vaccine. Both conserved end residues are part of each CDR3. Each record gives: CDR3 protein, CDR3 DNA, clone size, V gene, J gene, D gene. D genes are given only for firm matches. The size field is filled for only some rows; it gives once, few, many or a size class.

CASSFGWRTTSTDTQYF	TGTGCCAGCAGCTTCGGTTGGAGAACAACTAGCACAGATACGCAGTATTTT	.	TRBV11-2	TRBJ2-3	.
CATSDAGTATYEQYF	TGTGCCACCAGTGATGCCGGGACAGCTACCTACGAGCAGTACTTC	.	TRBV24-1	TRBJ2-7	TRBD1
CASSSSGQRAQPQHF	TGTGCCAGCAGTTCTTCTGGTCAGCGGGCCCAGCCCCAGCATTTT	.	TRBV6-5	TRBJ1-5	.
CAISVRSWDEQFF	TGTGCCATCAGTGTAAGATCCTGGGATGAGCAGTTCTTC	.	TRBV10-3	TRBJ2-1	.
CAISEGTGLYEQYF	TGTGCCATCAGTGAAGGGACAGGGCTCTACGAGCAGTACTTC	.	TRBV10-3	TRBJ2-7	TRBD1
CASSTLAGTGAHGYTF	TGTGCCAGTAGTACGCTCGCCGGGACAGGGGCTCATGGCTACACCTTC	once	TRBV19	TRBJ1-2	TRBD1
CASSQSCRDQGNTEAFF	TGCGCCAGCAGTCAATCTTGTCGGGATCAAGGGAACACTGAAGCTTTCTTT	.	TRBV23-1	TRBJ1-1	.
CASSHRTGVNTEAFF	TGTGCCAGCAGCCACCGGACAGGAGTCAACACTGAAGCTTTCTTT	.	TRBV3-1/TRBV3-2	TRBJ1-1	TRBD1
CASSLAGGGTEAFF	TGTGCCAGCAGTTTAGCAGGTGGCGGGACTGAAGCTTTCTTT	.	TRBV27	TRBJ1-1	.
CASSWPGTTEAFF	TGTGCCAGCAGTTGGCCAGGGACCACTGAAGCTTTCTTT	.	TRBV6-5	TRBJ1-1	.
CASRLTSSSTDTQYF	TGTGCCAGCAGATTAACTAGCAGTAGCACAGATACGCAGTATTTT	.	TRBV5-4	TRBJ2-3	.
CASSWGTANTEAFF	TGTGCCAGCAGTTGGGGGACAGCGAACACTGAAGCTTTCTTT	once	TRBV27	TRBJ1-1	TRBD1
CASSQRMTGTRTGELFF	TGTGCCAGCAGCCAAAGGATGACCGGGACTAGGACCGGGGAGCTGTTTTTT	once	TRBV14	TRBJ2-2	TRBD2
CASSPLAGGTNTGELFF	TGTGCCAGCTCACCACTAGCGGGGGGGACGAACACCGGGGAGCTGTTTTTT	.	TRBV18	TRBJ2-2	TRBD2
CASSVGTSGNSYNEQFF	TGTGCCAGCAGCGTCGGGACTAGCGGAAACTCCTACAATGAGCAGTTCTTC	.	TRBV9	TRBJ2-1	TRBD2
CASSVRGGDTEAFF	TGTGCCAGCAGCGTTCGGGGGGGCGACACTGAAGCTTTCTTT	.	TRBV7-3	TRBJ1-1	.
CASSFQRGSPLTDTQYF	TGTGCCAGCAGCTTTCAGCGGGGGTCACCTCTCACAGATACGCAGTATTTT	.	TRBV7-9	TRBJ2-3	TRBD2
CASSQAGTSLNTGELFF	TGTGCCAGCAGCCAGGCCGGGACTAGTCTTAACACCGGGGAGCTGTTTTTT	.	TRBV14	TRBJ2-2	TRBD2